This T cell receptor (beta chain) was found in a study of T-cell reconstitution after alpha-beta-depleted transplantation in children. This clonotype was detected many times. For TCRbeta, the library was prepared with unique molecular identifiers. TCRdb processed the PCR reads anew with MiXCR; each CDR3 protein has one entry. Among 210,000 or so distinct CDR3 sequences listed, about 11% were seen once. Germline CDR1 SGHTA, CDR2 FQGNSA. The CDR3 sequence is 16 residues long. The V segment lost 3 bases and the J segment 7 bases; nucleotides outside the gene matches: 10. The chain has TRBV7-2 and TRBJ1-2, with 11 bases matching TRBD1. The specimen comprised PBMCs, sampled before TCRalphabeta/CD19-depleted stem cell transplant. This TCR derives from a child under three years old with acute myeloid leukemia, due to receive a stem cell transplant. The CDR3 here is CASSFAGTGGYLGYTF. The CDR3 nucleotides are TGTGCCAGCAGCTTCGCCGGGACAGGGGGTTATCTTGGCTACACCTTC.